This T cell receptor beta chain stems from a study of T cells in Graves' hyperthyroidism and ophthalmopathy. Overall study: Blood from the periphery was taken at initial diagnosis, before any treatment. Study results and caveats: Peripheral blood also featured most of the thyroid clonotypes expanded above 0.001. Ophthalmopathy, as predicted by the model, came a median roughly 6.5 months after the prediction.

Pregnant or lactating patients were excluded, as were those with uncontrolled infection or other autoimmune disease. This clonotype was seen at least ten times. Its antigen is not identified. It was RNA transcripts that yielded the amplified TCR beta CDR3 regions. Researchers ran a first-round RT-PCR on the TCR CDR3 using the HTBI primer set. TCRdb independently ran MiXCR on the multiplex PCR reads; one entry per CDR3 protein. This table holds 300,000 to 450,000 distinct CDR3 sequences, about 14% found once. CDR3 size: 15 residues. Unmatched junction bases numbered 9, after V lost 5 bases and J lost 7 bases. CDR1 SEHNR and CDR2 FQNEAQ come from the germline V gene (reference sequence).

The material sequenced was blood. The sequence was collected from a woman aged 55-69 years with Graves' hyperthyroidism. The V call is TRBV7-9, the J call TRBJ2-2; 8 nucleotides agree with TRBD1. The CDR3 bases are TGTGCCAGCAGCACCGGACAGGGTTTCGGCGGGGAGCTGTTTTTT. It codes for CASSTGQGFGGELFF. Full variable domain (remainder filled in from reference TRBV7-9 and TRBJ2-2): DTGVSQNPRHKITKRGQNVTFRCDPISEHNRLYWYRQTLGQGPEFLTYFQNEAQLEKSRLLSDRFSAERPKGSFSTLEIQRTEQGDSAMYLCASSTGQGFGGELFFGEGSRLTVL.